These 25 T cell receptor beta chains were sequenced from one sample in a study of HIV-infected patients and healthy controls. Alpha and beta constant-region primers primed reverse transcription of 400 to 650 ng RNA. Each of the alpha and beta chains got its own library through chain-specific third strand synthesis with indices. From the 5' RACE reads, TCRdb called clonotypes with MiXCR, one entry per CDR3 protein. The table lists 9,000 to 13,000 distinct CDR3 sequences, around 5.3% of them singletons. All unsorted peripheral T cells were captured because whole blood was used without fractionation. The sequencing used blood, collected before antiretroviral therapy. The receptors shown here come from an adult with HIV infection.

This rearrangement joins TRBV9 to TRBJ2-7, with unresolved D. CDR3 length: 15 residues. Germline CDR1 reads SGDLS; CDR2 reads YYNGEE. Trimming removed 2 bases from V and 0 bases from J, with 12 bases in between. DNA for the CDR3: TGTGCCAGCAGCGTTTCGGACGAAAGCTCCTACGAGCAGTACTTC. It encodes CASSVSDESSYEQYF.

There are many counts of this clonotype. The chain carries TRBV19 and TRBJ2-3, with a tentative D call TRBD2 (5 bases). The CDR3 has 14 residues. Germline V gene lookup returns CDR1 LNHDA and CDR2 SQIVND (reference sequence). V was cut by 5 bases and J by 6 bases, with 15 bases left in between. CDR3 region: CASSPWLAADTQYF. The CDR3 coding sequence is TGTGCCAGTAGTCCGTGGCTAGCAGCGGATACGCAGTATTTT. Looking up the rest from reference TRBV19 and TRBJ2-3 gives the full variable domain: DGGITQSPKYLFRKEGQNVTLSCEQNLNHDAMYWYRQDPGQGLRLIYYSQIVNDFQKGDIAEGYSVSREKKESFPLTVTSAQKNPTAFYLCASSPWLAADTQYFGPGTRLTVL.

This clonotype was found many times. The V call is TRBV15, the J call TRBJ2-1; TRBD2 matches 8 bases. V lost 0 bases to trimming and J lost 9 bases; unmatched junction nucleotides: 13. The V gene's germline CDR1 is LNHNV and CDR2 YYDKDF (reference sequence). This CDR3 has 17 residues. The CDR3 sequence is CATSRDRGGRTVGEQFF. As DNA, the CDR3 is TGTGCCACCAGCAGAGATCGTGGCGGGAGGACAGTGGGTGAGCAGTTCTTC. The whole variable domain, remainder taken from reference TRBV15 and TRBJ2-1, is DAMVIQNPRYQVTQFGKPVTLSCSQTLNHNVMYWYQQKSSQAPKLLFHYYDKDFNNEADTPDNFQSRRPNTSFCFLDIRSPGLGDTAMYLCATSRDRGGRTVGEQFFGPGTRLTVL.

This clonotype has a count of ten or more. The V and J genes are TRBV4-1 and TRBJ2-1; D is unresolved. The CDR3 is 15 residues long. Germline V gives CDR1 MGHRA, CDR2 YSYEKL. Trimming removed 0 bases from V and 0 bases from J, with 6 bases in between. This CDR3 reads CASSQEGRSYNEQFF. The CDR3 nucleotides read TGCGCCAGCAGCCAAGAGGGCCGCTCCTACAATGAGCAGTTCTTC.

This clonotype was found many times. The CDR3 DNA reads TGTGCCAGCAGCTTCGGGGGGCCCCCTTACAATGAGCAGTTCTTC. Translation gives CASSFGGPPYNEQFF. This chain connects TRBV11-2 to TRBJ2-1, with D perhaps TRBD2 (7 bases). The V end was cut by 3 bases, the J end by 4 bases, with 13 bases between. The CDR3 has 15 residues. Germline lookup yields CDR1 SGHAT and CDR2 FQNNGV.

At least ten counts were recorded for this clonotype. The chain combines TRBV7-9 with TRBJ1-4, with 7 bases fitting TRBD1. The CDR3 contains 13 residues. Germline assignment: CDR1 SEHNR and CDR2 FQNEAQ (reference sequence). J was trimmed by 5 bases and V by 5 bases; bases with no gene match: 2. The CDR3 protein is CASSGQENEKLFF. The DNA of the CDR3 is TGTGCCAGCAGCGGACAGGAAAATGAAAAACTGTTTTTT. Complete variable domain (other parts from reference TRBV7-9 and TRBJ1-4): DTGVSQNPRHKITKRGQNVTFRCDPISEHNRLYWYRQTLGQGPEFLTYFQNEAQLEKSRLLSDRFSAERPKGSFSTLEIQRTEQGDSAMYLCASSGQENEKLFFGSGTQLSVL.

This clonotype is classed as medium-sized. The chain joins TRBV5-1 to TRBJ2-5, with D perhaps TRBD1 or TRBD2 (6 bases each). Trimming left V 4 bases short and J 5 bases short, with 15 bases between. The CDR3 is 14 amino acids. The germline CDR1 and CDR2 sequences are SGHRS and YFSETQ. The CDR3 nucleotides read TGCGCCAGCAGCCCACAGGGAGGATACGAGACCCAGTACTTC. Protein sequence: CASSPQGGYETQYF.

Judged by abundance, this clonotype is medium-sized. The V and J genes are TRBV7-9 and TRBJ2-1, with 8 bases aligning to TRBD1. CDR1 SEHNR and CDR2 FQNEAQ come from the germline V gene (reference sequence). V shed 2 bases and J 5 bases; nucleotides not matched to a gene: 14. CDR3 length: 18 residues. CDR3 amino acids: CASSLTSGGQGGDNEQFF. DNA of the CDR3: TGTGCCAGCAGCTTAACGTCCGGAGGACAGGGTGGCGACAATGAGCAGTTCTTC.

This clonotype was seen many times. This CDR3 reads CATSSHYNEQFF. DNA of the CDR3: TGTGCCACCAGTTCTCATTACAATGAGCAGTTCTTC. The J gene is TRBJ2-1, the V gene TRBV24-1; the D is unclear. With 6 bases removed from V and 4 bases from J, the gap between germline ends came to 6 bases. Per the germline V gene, CDR1 is KGHDR and CDR2 is SFDVKD. The CDR3 runs to 12 residues.

This clonotype was recorded many times. The genes are TRBV2 and TRBJ2-2, with TRBD2 matching 9 bases. Germline assignment: CDR1 SNHLY and CDR2 FYNNEI. The CDR3 contains 15 residues. With 1 base clipped from V and 4 bases from J, the junction kept 1 base outside the gene matches. For the CDR3, the DNA is TGTGCCAGCAGTGAAGGCGGGAGGGGCACCGGGGAGCTGTTTTTT. Translating gives CASSEGGRGTGELFF.

In its sample, this clonotype is medium-sized. The V and J genes are TRBV12-3 or TRBV12-4 and TRBJ2-2; D unresolved. The CDR3 is made up of 12 amino acids. Trimming left V 5 bases short and J 5 bases short, with 6 bases between. The CDR3 bases are TGTGCCAGCAGTAACCGGACCGGGGAGCTGTTTTTT. Protein sequence: CASSNRTGELFF.

This clonotype came up many times. The chain links TRBV19 to TRBJ1-5; D may be TRBD1 (5 bases). Trimming took 7 bases from V and 2 from J, leaving 18 bases between them. The germline gives CDR1 LNHDA, CDR2 SQIVND (reference sequence). The CDR3 contains 16 residues. As DNA, the CDR3 is TGTGCCAGTAAAGTGAACGGGGAGGGGCGCAATCAGCCCCAGCATTTT. Amino acid sequence: CASKVNGEGRNQPQHF.

This clonotype was observed many times. V and J are TRBV6-1 and TRBJ1-4; D is possibly TRBD1 (5 bases). Germline values: CDR1 MNHNS, CDR2 SASEGT. This CDR3 comprises 14 residues. Trimming pared 3 bases from V and 6 bases from J, leaving 11 bases between. The DNA of the CDR3 is TGTGCCAGCAGTGATTGGACAATAGATGAAAAACTGTTTTTT. Translating it yields CASSDWTIDEKLFF.

This clonotype appeared many times. The chain recombines TRBV11-2 with TRBJ2-3; no firm D call. The ends were cut back, 4 bases at V and 0 bases at J, with 5 bases in the middle. Germline CDR1 SGHAT, CDR2 FQNNGV. The CDR3 is made up of 13 amino acids. The CDR3 bases are TGTGCCAGCAGCTCTTTTAGCACAGATACGCAGTATTTT. Encoded protein: CASSSFSTDTQYF.

This clonotype was recorded at least ten times. The CDR3 protein is CASSAPLAATDTQYF. Written as DNA, the CDR3 is TGTGCCAGCAGCGCCCCACTAGCGGCCACAGATACGCAGTATTTT. V and J are TRBV7-9 and TRBJ2-3, with 8 bases fitting TRBD2. Germline lookup yields CDR1 SEHNR and CDR2 FQNEAQ (reference sequence). There are 15 residues in the CDR3. After removal of 5 bases from V and 2 bases from J, the junction contained 6 bases not matched to a gene.

This clonotype was seen at least ten times. An end of the junction does not agree with germline; a read error may underlie this. The chain has TRBV7-7 and TRBJ2-5; D not certain. CDR1 and CDR2 (germline): SSHAT, FNYEAQ (reference sequence). This CDR3 is built from 13 residues. As DNA, the CDR3 is TGTGCTAGCAGCTTAAACCCGAAAGAGACCCAGTACTTC. Protein product: CASSLNPKETQYF.

This clonotype was recorded at least ten times. This chain links TRBV14 with TRBJ2-1; D is ambiguous. Deletions cut 4 bases from V and 6 bases from J, with 10 bases between. Looked up from germline, CDR1 is SGHDN and CDR2 is FVKESK. The CDR3 is 13 amino acids. Here the CDR3 DNA reads TGTGCCAGCAGCCCGGATGTGCCCAATGAGCAGTTCTTC. It encodes CASSPDVPNEQFF.

This clonotype has at least ten counts. This chain links TRBV7-9 with TRBJ1-3; D gene ambiguous. Germline values: CDR1 SEHNR, CDR2 FQNEAQ (reference sequence). Trimming took off 6 bases at V and 7 bases at J, with 10 bases between the two ends. This CDR3 has 12 amino acids. The CDR3 loop reads CASSLIGNTIYF. CDR3 DNA sequence: TGTGCCAGCAGTCTTATCGGTAACACCATATATTTT.

This clonotype has ten or more counts. This sequence joins TRBV7-6 and TRBJ1-1, with 11 positions matching TRBD1. Germline lookup yields CDR1 SGHVS and CDR2 FNYEAQ. The CDR3 totals 15 residues. J lost 5 bases, V lost 4 bases, and 6 bases had no gene match. In DNA form, the CDR3 reads TGTGCCAGCAGCTGGGGGACAGGGGGAAGAACTGAAGCTTTCTTT. It specifies CASSWGTGGRTEAFF. Full variable domain (missing parts from reference TRBV7-6 and TRBJ1-1): GAGVSQSPRYKVTKRGQDVALRCDPISGHVSLYWYRQALGQGPEFLTYFNYEAQQDKSGLPNDRFSAERPEGSISTLTIQRTEQRDSAMYRCASSWGTGGRTEAFFGQGTRLTVV.

This clonotype is classed as medium-sized (0.01 to 0.1%). The chain links TRBV11-2 to TRBJ1-4; 11 positions match TRBD1. This CDR3 spans 14 amino acids. The ends lost 6 bases at V and 7 bases at J; junction bases unmatched: 4. Per germline, CDR1 SGHAT and CDR2 FQNNGV. CDR3 residues: CASSRDRGFEKLFF. The CDR3 nucleotides read TGTGCCAGCAGTCGGGACAGGGGGTTTGAAAAACTGTTTTTT.

By frequency in the sample, this clonotype is medium-sized. The chain joins TRBV29-1 to TRBJ1-1; 11 bases agree with TRBD1. CDR1 and CDR2 (germline): SQVTM, ANQGSEA. The CDR3 spans 15 residues. Losses at the gene ends were 3 bases for V and 4 bases for J; bases not matched to a gene: 7. This chain's CDR3 is CSVEGGDRGTTEAFF. The DNA of the CDR3 is TGCAGCGTTGAGGGGGGGGACAGGGGGACCACTGAAGCTTTCTTT.

This clonotype was counted ten times or more. This sequence joins TRBV20-1 and TRBJ2-7; D could derive from TRBD1 or TRBD2 (5 bases each). CDR3 length: 14 residues. Per germline, CDR1 DFQATT and CDR2 SNEGSKA (reference sequence). Deletions cut 6 bases from V and 0 bases from J, with 15 bases between. The DNA for the CDR3 is TGCAGTGCCCATTCATGGGGGTCCTCCTACGAGCAGTACTTC. Amino acid sequence: CSAHSWGSSYEQYF.

V is TRBV30 and J is TRBJ1-1, with D uncertain. CDR1 and CDR2 (germline): GTSNPN, SVGIG (reference sequence). Deletions cut 1 base from V and 3 bases from J, with 6 bases between. CDR3 length equals 12 residues. CDR3 sequence: CAWSASDTEAFF. CDR3 in DNA: TGTGCCTGGAGTGCTTCGGACACTGAAGCTTTCTTT. Complete variable domain (other parts from reference TRBV30 and TRBJ1-1): SQTIHQWPATLVQPVGSPLSLECTVEGTSNPNLYWYRQAAGRGLQLLFYSVGIGQISSEVPQNLSASRPQDRQFILSSKKLLLSDSGFYLCAWSASDTEAFFGQGTRLTVV.

This clonotype was seen more than once but under ten times. The chain links TRBV9 to TRBJ2-5; TRBD2 agrees at 9 bases. The germline V gene encodes CDR1 SGDLS and CDR2 YYNGEE. This CDR3 is 16 amino acids long. J lost 5 bases, V lost 0 bases, and 8 bases had no gene match. The DNA for the CDR3 is TGTGCCAGCAGCGTAGACCCAGGGGGGACTAGCGAGACCCAGTACTTC. It codes for CASSVDPGGTSETQYF.

By proportion, this clonotype is medium-sized. The chain employs TRBV6-5 and TRBJ2-3; 7 positions match TRBD1. Germline lookup yields CDR1 MNHEY and CDR2 SVGAGI. V shed 0 bases, J shed 1 base, and the junction held 1 base outside the gene matches. CDR3 length equals 15 residues. CDR3 nucleotide sequence: TGTGCCAGCAGTTACTCAGGGGGCGGCACAGATACGCAGTATTTT. Translating it yields CASSYSGGGTDTQYF.